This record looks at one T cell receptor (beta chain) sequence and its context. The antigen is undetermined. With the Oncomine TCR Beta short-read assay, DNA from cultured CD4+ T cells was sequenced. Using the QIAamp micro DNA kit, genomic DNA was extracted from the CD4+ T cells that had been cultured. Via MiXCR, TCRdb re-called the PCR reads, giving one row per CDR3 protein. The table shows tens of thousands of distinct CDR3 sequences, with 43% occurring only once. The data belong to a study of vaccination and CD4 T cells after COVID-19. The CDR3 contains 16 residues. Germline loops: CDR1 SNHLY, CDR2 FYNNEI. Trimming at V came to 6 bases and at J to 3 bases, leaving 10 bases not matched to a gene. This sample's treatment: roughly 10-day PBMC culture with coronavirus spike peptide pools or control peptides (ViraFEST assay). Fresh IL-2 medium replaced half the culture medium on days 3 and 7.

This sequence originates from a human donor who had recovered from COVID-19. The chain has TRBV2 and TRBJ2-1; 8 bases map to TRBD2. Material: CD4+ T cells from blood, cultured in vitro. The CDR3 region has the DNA TGTGCCAGCAGCGGGGTGATTAGCGGGGTCTACAATGAGCAGTTCTTC. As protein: CASSGVISGVYNEQFF.